The next 10 T cell receptor beta chains were all read from a single sample in a study of T cells in Graves' hyperthyroidism and ophthalmopathy. Amplified regions were TCR beta CDR3 sequences from RNA transcripts. RT-PCR in the first round (using the HTBI primer set) targeted the TCR CDR3. Via MiXCR, TCRdb re-called the multiplex PCR reads, giving one row per CDR3 protein. Altogether hundreds of thousands of distinct CDR3 sequences are present, less than 15% being singletons, with the ten largest covering approximately 10%. Sequencing used blood. These receptors were obtained from a woman between 18 and 29 years old with Graves' hyperthyroidism.

This clonotype was recorded many times. This chain joins TRBV28 and TRBJ2-7; 9 nucleotides agree with TRBD2. Trimming took 5 bases from V and 5 from J; bases not matched to a gene: 10. Germline V gives CDR1 MDHEN, CDR2 SYDVKM. The CDR3 length is 15 residues. The DNA of the CDR3 is TGTGCCAGCAGTCCCGGGGGAGCGGGAGGTCACGAGCAGTACTTC. As protein: CASSPGGAGGHEQYF. The variable domain in full, completed from reference TRBV28 and TRBJ2-7, reads DVKVTQSSRYLVKRTGEKVFLECVQDMDHENMFWYRQDPGLGLRLIYFSYDVKMKEKGDIPEGYSVSREKKERFSLILESASTNQTSMYLCASSPGGAGGHEQYFGPGTRLTVT.

Concerning this clonotype: A much larger clone sits a single nucleotide away, making a read error possible. CDR3 in amino acids: CASSPQTGGSGNTTYF. CDR3 bases: TGTGCCAGCAGCCCGCAGACAGGGGGCTCTGGAAACACCACATATTTT. The chain combines TRBV7-2 with TRBJ1-3, with 10 bases that match TRBD1. The CDR3 is 16 residues long. Per germline, CDR1 SGHTA and CDR2 FQGNSA.

The chain has TRBV7-2 and TRBJ2-1; 9 bases agree with TRBD2. The J segment lost 4 bases and the V segment lost 5 bases, leaving 9 bases of the junction unmatched. CDR1 SGHTA and CDR2 FQGNSA come from the germline V gene. The CDR3 loop spans 16 amino acids. CDR3 DNA: TGTGCCAGCAGCGTCGTTAGCGGGAGTTGGTACAATGAGCAGTTCTTC. Its protein is CASSVVSGSWYNEQFF.

This clonotype occurred a few times. CDR3 protein: CASSIHLSGTQYF. The CDR3 region has the DNA TGTGCCAGCAGTATCCACCTCTCTGGTACGCAGTATTTT. This rearrangement joins TRBV27 to TRBJ2-3, with D unclear. Germline CDR1 and CDR2: MNHEY and SMNVEV (reference sequence). V was shortened by 5 bases and J by 8 bases, with 14 bases between the two germline ends. The CDR3 length is 13 residues.

This clonotype has more than one count but fewer than ten. This chain uses TRBV7-3 with TRBJ2-1; D is ambiguous. The CDR3 is 13 amino acids. Germline CDR1 and CDR2: SGHTA and FQGTGA. V lost 5 bases, J lost 7 bases, and 12 bases lay in between. CDR3 nucleotide sequence: TGTGCCAGCAGCAATAATAGGGATAATGAGCAGTTCTTC. Translating it yields CASSNNRDNEQFF.

This clonotype came up many times. The V and J genes are TRBV7-6 and TRBJ2-7; 8 bases agree with TRBD1. J lost 7 bases, V lost 5 bases, and 4 bases had no gene match. The CDR3 is 12 amino acids. Germline V lookup: CDR1 SGHVS, CDR2 FNYEAQ. The CDR3 bases are TGTGCCAGCAGCGCCGGACAGGGAGAGCAGTACTTC. Translation: CASSAGQGEQYF.

This clonotype has a handful of counts. The V call is TRBV14, the J call TRBJ2-7; D is uncertain. The CDR3 loop spans 13 amino acids. V lost 3 bases, J lost 2 bases, and 8 bases lay in between. Per the germline V gene, CDR1 is SGHDN and CDR2 is FVKESK. CDR3 coding DNA: TGTGCCAGCAGCCAGACACGTACCTACGAGCAGTACTTC. Its protein product is CASSQTRTYEQYF.

The table lists this clonotype with many counts. This chain links TRBV5-1 with TRBJ2-7, with 16 positions matching TRBD2. The V gene's germline CDR1 is SGHRS and CDR2 YFSETQ. Trimming at V came to 4 bases and at J to 6 bases, leaving 4 bases not matched to a gene. This CDR3 comprises 15 residues. As DNA, the CDR3 is TGCGCCAGCAGCCTGGGACTAGCGGGAGGGTCCGAGCAGTACTTC. It encodes CASSLGLAGGSEQYF.

This clonotype has just a few counts. The chain recombines TRBV19 with TRBJ2-1, with D perhaps TRBD1 (6 bases). CDR3 length equals 12 residues. The V and J ends lost 10 bases and 12 bases respectively, with 19 bases between them. Germline-derived CDR1 and CDR2 are LNHDA and SQIVND (reference sequence). In nucleotides, the CDR3 is TGTGCCACCTACAGGGCGGAGGAGCGGCAGTTCTTC. Its translation is CATYRAEERQFF.

Concerning this clonotype itself: At one end, the junction sequence differs from germline, possibly due to a read error. The chain joins TRBV15 to TRBJ2-1; maybe TRBD2 (7 bases). Germline CDR1 LNHNV, CDR2 YYDKDF (reference sequence). The CDR3 loop spans 16 amino acids. CDR3 in DNA: TGTGCCACCAGCAGAGTGGGGGGGCGGGAGCAAAATGAGCAGTCCTTC. It yields the protein CATSRVGGREQNEQSF.